These 17 T cell receptor beta chains came from one sample sequenced in a study of shared clonotypes between healthy human individuals. The assay was immunoSEQ multiplex PCR, and TCRdb's table has in-frame clones only and misses some. The sample includes around 1,000,000 clones, approximately 75% seen only once; the top ten take about 0.94%. The sample consisted of memory CD4+ T cells from PBMCs. The subset denotes: CD45RA-negative fraction. The receptors derive from a man aged 18 to 29 in good health. Some clones in this sample may be carry-over from other donors' samples.

The J gene is TRBJ2-7, the V gene TRBV20-1, with 7 positions matching TRBD2. The germline V gene encodes CDR1 DFQATT and CDR2 SNEGSKA (reference sequence). V was pared by 3 bases and J by 8 bases, with 4 bases of the junction left unmatched. This CDR3 has 11 residues. Here the CDR3 reads CSASPGGKQYF. CDR3 nucleotides: TGCAGTGCTAGTCCCGGGGGGAAGCAGTACTTC.

Concerning this clone itself: The sample holds other DNA sequences that translate to the same CDR3. The V and J genes are TRBV30 and TRBJ1-6; maybe TRBD1 (6 bases). Germline V gene lookup returns CDR1 GTSNPN and CDR2 SVGIG (reference sequence). This CDR3 is built from 14 residues. Trimming pared 0 bases from V and 10 bases from J, leaving 13 bases between. CDR3 in amino acids: CAWSVSGGGSPLHF. The CDR3 nucleotides are TGTGCCTGGAGTGTGTCCGGGGGCGGATCACCCCTCCACTTT.

V gene TRBV6-4 combines with J gene TRBJ1-2; D not certain. Trimming removed 3 bases from V and 8 bases from J, with 13 bases in between. The CDR3 covers 13 residues. Per germline, CDR1 MRHNA and CDR2 SNTAGT. CDR3 in DNA: TGTGCCAGCAGTGAGAAGTTGGGCCTCGGCTACACCTTC. The encoded protein is CASSEKLGLGYTF.

The chain joins TRBV9 to TRBJ2-7; a possible D gene is TRBD2 (5 bases). V lost 0 bases and J lost 0, with 7 bases in between. Per the germline V gene, CDR1 is SGDLS and CDR2 is YYNGEE. The CDR3 totals 14 residues. The CDR3: CASSVAGFSYEQYF. CDR3 coding DNA: TGTGCCAGCAGCGTAGCGGGGTTCTCCTACGAGCAGTACTTC.

The chain is built from TRBV30 and TRBJ1-4; unclear D gene. There are 15 residues in the CDR3. Germline V gene lookup returns CDR1 GTSNPN and CDR2 SVGIG (reference sequence). V was trimmed by 1 base and J by 6 bases, leaving 15 bases between them. This CDR3 reads CAWSGKTLFYEKLFF. CDR3 bases: TGTGCCTGGAGTGGGAAGACACTTTTCTATGAAAAACTGTTTTTT.

The chain links TRBV7-2 to TRBJ2-5; 9 bases line up with TRBD1. The germline V gene encodes CDR1 SGHTA and CDR2 FQGNSA. Losses at the gene ends were 4 bases for V and 4 bases for J; bases not matched to a gene: 7. The CDR3 loop spans 15 amino acids. This CDR3 is CASSYWTGEVETQYF. DNA for the CDR3: TGTGCCAGCAGCTACTGGACAGGGGAGGTAGAGACCCAGTACTTC.

The CDR3 nucleotides are TGTGCCAGCAGCTTAAGAGTGGGTGAAGAGACCCAGTACTTC. Translation gives CASSLRVGEETQYF. The rearrangement uses TRBV7-3 and TRBJ2-5; no reliable D call. Trimming stripped 1 base from V and 3 bases from J, with 9 bases between. CDR1 SGHTA and CDR2 FQGTGA come from the germline V gene. The CDR3 has 14 amino acids.

This rearrangement joins TRBV5-1 to TRBJ2-2, with D unresolved. Germline loops: CDR1 SGHRS, CDR2 YFSETQ. The CDR3 extends over 16 amino acids. V lost 3 bases, J lost 0 bases, and 12 bases lay in between. The CDR3: CASSSLAAANTGELFF. The CDR3, as DNA: TGCGCCAGCAGCTCCCTGGCGGCCGCGAACACCGGGGAGCTGTTTTTT.

Written as DNA, the CDR3 is TGTGCCAGCAGCTTAGTCAGGGGGCTTACTGAAGCTTTCTTT. Translating gives CASSLVRGLTEAFF. The chain couples TRBV11-2 to TRBJ1-1; TRBD1 matches 8 bases. The CDR3 has 14 amino acids. V lost 1 base, J lost 5 bases, and 3 bases stayed unmatched. From germline, CDR1 is SGHAT and CDR2 FQNNGV.

The chain combines TRBV6-1 with TRBJ2-7, with 8 bases identical to TRBD1. This CDR3 has 13 amino acids. Germline CDR1 is MNHNS and CDR2 is SASEGT. Trimming removed 7 bases from V and 4 bases from J; junction bases left unmatched: 6. The CDR3: CASTRDRGYEQYF. The CDR3 DNA is TGTGCCAGCACTCGTGACAGGGGATACGAGCAGTACTTC.

This chain connects TRBV5-1 to TRBJ2-2; no clear D gene. V lost 0 bases and J lost 4, with 7 bases in between. CDR1 and CDR2 from the germline V gene are SGHRS and YFSETQ. This CDR3 has 14 amino acids. CDR3 bases: TGCGCCAGCAGCTTGGGTTTATTCACCGGGGAGCTGTTTTTT. Translating it yields CASSLGLFTGELFF.

V and J are TRBV28 and TRBJ1-2, with TRBD1 identical over 7 bases. Per germline, CDR1 MDHEN and CDR2 SYDVKM. This CDR3 is 13 amino acids long. CDR3 DNA sequence: TGTGCTACAGGGGCCCTTGAGGGCTATGGCTACACCTTC. Protein sequence: CATGALEGYGYTF.

Comment on this clone: This may be a read error, as it is one base from a much larger clone. V usage is TRBV15 and J usage is TRBJ1-1; no clear D gene. V was trimmed by 2 bases and J by 0 bases, leaving 4 bases between them. CDR1 and CDR2 from the germline V gene are LNHNV and YYDKDF (reference sequence). This CDR3 comprises 13 residues. The CDR3 DNA sequence: TGTGCCACCAGCAGACAAATGAACACTGAAGCTTTCTTT. Residues: CATSRQMNTEAFF.

This chain links TRBV28 with TRBJ1-1; perhaps TRBD1 as D (6 bases). The V end was cut by 4 bases, the J end by 4 bases, with 13 bases between. The CDR3 totals 14 residues. Germline V gene sequence: CDR1 MDHEN, CDR2 SYDVKM. The CDR3 sequence: CASSSRRGATEAFF. CDR3 in DNA: TGTGCCAGCAGTTCGCGGCGGGGGGCCACTGAAGCTTTCTTT.

The chain uses TRBV9 and TRBJ2-3, with a weak D call TRBD2 (6 bases). The V and J ends lost 6 bases and 0 bases respectively, with 14 bases between them. The CDR3 is 15 amino acids. The V gene's germline CDR1 is SGDLS and CDR2 YYNGEE. The CDR3 sequence: CASTIGRTSTDTQYF. The CDR3 DNA follows: TGTGCCAGCACCATAGGGAGGACGAGCACAGATACGCAGTATTTT.

The chain joins TRBV2 to TRBJ2-7; TRBD2 matches 14 bases. The CDR3 length is 15 residues. Per germline, CDR1 SNHLY and CDR2 FYNNEI. With V trimmed by 6 bases and J by 4 bases, 5 bases remained unmatched. CDR3 sequence reads: CASSAGTSGSYEQYF. Here the CDR3 DNA reads TGTGCCAGCAGCGCCGGGACTAGCGGGAGTTACGAGCAGTACTTC.

The V gene is TRBV18, the J gene TRBJ2-2, with 9 bases identical to TRBD1. The CDR3 has 17 amino acids. Germline V gene sequence: CDR1 KGHSH, CDR2 LQKENI. V shed 1 base, J shed 2 bases, and the junction held 5 bases outside the gene matches. CDR3 region: CASSPHGQGTNTGELFF. Here the CDR3 DNA reads TGTGCCAGCTCACCACACGGACAGGGGACTAACACCGGGGAGCTGTTTTTT.